The sequence of this T cell receptor (beta chain) was determined in a study of CD8+CD57+ T cells in acquired aplastic anemia. The study's findings and limits: Overlap between patients and controls comprised about 28 CD8+ CDR3 sequences.

A word on this clonotype: Its antigen is unknown.

The sequenced patients had an expansion of CD8+CD57+ cells seen by flow cytometry. The CDR3 is 15 residues long. Trimming left V 7 bases short and J 1 base short, with 13 bases between. Germline assignment: CDR1 SGHTA and CDR2 FQGNSA. The use of genomic DNA as template underpinned the TCR beta VDJ and CDR3 profiling. TCRdb re-analysed the reads in MiXCR, keeping a single row per CDR3 protein. The data contain around 79,000 distinct CDR3 sequences, roughly 70% of them singletons. Sequencing input: sorted CD4+, CD8+, or CD8+CD57+ T cells (not recorded which) from PBMCs. The chain carries TRBV7-2 and TRBJ2-2; no firm D call. The clonotype originates from a human donor with aplastic anemia. The CDR3 coding sequence is TGTGCCAGCACCAAATGGGATGTGAACACCGGGGAGCTGTTTTTT. It yields the protein CASTKWDVNTGELFF.